Shown below are 7 T cell receptor beta chains from a single sample sequenced in a study of blood T cell repertoires in COVID-19. Sequencing was performed with immunoSEQ multiplex PCR; in TCRdb, only in-frame clones are kept and a portion is missing. The sample lists 310,000 or so clones, roughly 90% occurring once. Sequencing was done on a sample of peripheral blood. Receptor source: a man between 18 and 29 years old who had recovered from COVID-19.

The V call is TRBV7-9, the J call TRBJ2-5, with TRBD2 identical over 14 bases. This CDR3 contains 14 residues. CDR1 and CDR2 from the germline V gene are SEHNR and FQNEAQ (reference sequence). The trim removed 8 bases at V and 4 bases at J, leaving 3 bases unmatched. This CDR3 is CASETSGRGETQYF. In nucleotides, the CDR3 is TGTGCCAGCGAGACTAGCGGGAGGGGAGAGACCCAGTACTTC.

The chain has TRBV19 and TRBJ2-1; 9 bases match TRBD2. The V segment lost 6 bases and the J segment 5 bases; nucleotides outside the gene matches: 5. CDR3 size: 14 residues. Germline V gene sequence: CDR1 LNHDA, CDR2 SQIVND (reference sequence). CDR3 nucleotide sequence: TGTGCCAGTAGCTATAGCGGGAGCCACAATGAGCAGTTCTTC. Translation: CASSYSGSHNEQFF.

The chain employs TRBV19 and TRBJ2-2; 9 positions match TRBD1. Trimming at V came to 1 base and at J to 5 bases, leaving 2 bases not matched to a gene. Germline CDR1 LNHDA, CDR2 SQIVND (reference sequence). The CDR3 extends over 15 amino acids. In DNA form, the CDR3 reads TGTGCCAGTAGTATAGGGACAGGGGATACCGGGGAGCTGTTTTTT. Amino acids: CASSIGTGDTGELFF.

CDR3 residues: CASSIAPVVTYEQYF. In DNA form, the CDR3 reads TGTGCCAGTAGTATCGCCCCCGTAGTAACCTACGAGCAGTACTTC. The gene calls are TRBV19 and TRBJ2-7; D unclear. The CDR3 extends over 15 amino acids. CDR1 is LNHDA and CDR2 is SQIVND in the germline V gene (reference sequence). V was cut by 3 bases and J by 2 bases, with 14 bases left in between.

This chain connects TRBV10-1 to TRBJ2-3; 13 bases fit TRBD2. Germline V gene lookup returns CDR1 WNHNN and CDR2 SYGVQD (reference sequence). This CDR3 comprises 16 residues. With V trimmed by 4 bases and J by 0 bases, 1 base remained unmatched. The CDR3: CASSAGLAGSTDTQYF. The CDR3, as DNA: TGCGCCAGCAGTGCGGGACTAGCGGGGAGCACAGATACGCAGTATTTT.

The chain joins TRBV13 to TRBJ2-3; D might be TRBD1 (6 bases). Germline V gene sequence: CDR1 PRHDT, CDR2 FYEKMQ (reference sequence). The CDR3 runs 14 residues. V was pared by 0 bases and J by 3 bases, with 7 bases between. CDR3 residues: CASSLGTGTDTQYF. CDR3 nucleotide sequence: TGTGCCAGCAGCTTAGGTACAGGGACAGATACGCAGTATTTT.

The rearrangement links TRBV19 to TRBJ1-3, with 10 bases matching TRBD1. The CDR3 has 15 amino acids. V was pared by 6 bases and J by 2 bases, with 4 bases of the junction left unmatched. The germline gives CDR1 LNHDA, CDR2 SQIVND (reference sequence). CDR3 region: CASSNDRGPGNTIYF. The DNA of the CDR3 is TGTGCCAGTAGCAACGACAGGGGGCCTGGAAACACCATATATTTT.